Each of the 31 T cell receptor beta chains below was sequenced from the same sample in a study of shared clonotypes between healthy human individuals. Libraries were prepared by immunoSEQ multiplex PCR; TCRdb keeps only in-frame clonotypes and omits some of them. The table has some 1.5 million clones, roughly 98% seen once; the top ten hold about 0.4%. Sequencing was performed on naive CD4+ T cells sorted from blood. Stated subset: CD45RA+ positively selected. These receptors all come from a man aged 25 to 40 in good health.

The chain employs TRBV9 and TRBJ1-2, with D possibly being TRBD1 (5 bases). The CDR3 is 12 residues long. The germline V and J ends were trimmed by 7 bases and 6 bases, with 13 bases remaining between them. Germline values: CDR1 SGDLS, CDR2 YYNGEE. Written as DNA, the CDR3 is TGTGCCAGCCAGGGACCCGACAATGGCTACACCTTC. This sequence encodes CASQGPDNGYTF. Together with reference TRBV9 and TRBJ1-2, the CDR3 gives the full variable domain: DSGVTQTPKHLITATGQRVTLRCSPRSGDLSVYWYQQSLDQGLQFLIQYYNGEERAKGNILERFSAQQFPDLHSELNLSSLELGDSALYFCASQGPDNGYTFGSGTRLTVV.

The V gene is TRBV7-9, the J gene TRBJ1-4; D call uncertain. V was shortened by 2 bases and J by 0 bases, with 4 bases between the two germline ends. CDR1 and CDR2 (germline): SEHNR, FQNEAQ (reference sequence). This CDR3 comprises 14 residues. CDR3 amino acids: CASSLRSTNEKLFF. CDR3 nucleotide sequence: TGTGCCAGCAGCTTAAGATCAACTAATGAAAAACTGTTTTTT.

V usage is TRBV6-5 and J usage is TRBJ1-4, with TRBD1 identical over 7 bases. With 1 base clipped from V and 4 bases from J, the junction kept 6 bases outside the gene matches. The CDR3 spans 16 residues. CDR1 is MNHEY, CDR2 SVGAGI, per germline. CDR3 in amino acids: CASSYLGRQGNEKLFF. Here the CDR3 DNA reads TGTGCCAGCAGTTACTTAGGTCGACAGGGTAATGAAAAACTGTTTTTT.

The V gene is TRBV4-1, the J gene TRBJ1-1, with D hard to call. There are 18 residues in the CDR3. Per the germline V gene, CDR1 is MGHRA and CDR2 is YSYEKL. Trimming stripped 4 bases from V and 0 bases from J, with 21 bases between. CDR3 coding DNA: TGCGCCAGCAGCCGACCTAACTTCCCGTTTGCGATGAACACTGAAGCTTTCTTT. Translated: CASSRPNFPFAMNTEAFF.

V usage is TRBV28 and J usage is TRBJ2-6, with 8 positions matching TRBD1. J was trimmed by 4 bases and V by 9 bases; bases with no gene match: 11. The CDR3 runs to 16 residues. CDR1 and CDR2 (germline): MDHEN, SYDVKM. CDR3 nucleotide sequence: TGTGCCAGTCGGGGGACAGGTTCCCAGGGGGCCAACGTCCTGACTTTC. Its protein is CASRGTGSQGANVLTF.

The chain has TRBV2 and TRBJ2-7; D uncertain. V was pared by 4 bases and J by 4 bases, with 14 bases between. The V gene's germline CDR1 is SNHLY and CDR2 FYNNEI. This CDR3 is built from 14 residues. CDR3 sequence reads: CASSGSGSRYEQYF. The CDR3 coding sequence is TGTGCCAGCAGTGGGTCCGGTTCTCGATACGAGCAGTACTTC.

Comments on this clone: One junction end disagrees with the germline gene, perhaps due to a read error. This chain connects TRBV18 to TRBJ2-2; D possibly corresponds to TRBD2 (5 bases). The CDR3 extends over 18 amino acids. CDR1 is KGHSH and CDR2 is LQKENI in the germline V gene. The CDR3 sequence: CASSPPGSHGPVTGELFF. CDR3 nucleotides: TGTGCCAGCTCCCCACCGGGGTCCCACGGCCCCGTCACCGGGGAGCTGTTTTTT.

The rearrangement uses TRBV9 and TRBJ2-1; 11 bases fit TRBD2. Trimming cost V 4 bases and J 5 bases; bases outside gene matches: 8. The germline V gene has CDR1 SGDLS and CDR2 YYNGEE. The CDR3 contains 16 residues. The CDR3 nucleotides are TGTGCCAGCAGCTCCTCCGGGACTAGCGGACACAATGAGCAGTTCTTC. Protein sequence: CASSSSGTSGHNEQFF. The full variable domain, its missing parts supplied by reference TRBV9 and TRBJ2-1, is DSGVTQTPKHLITATGQRVTLRCSPRSGDLSVYWYQQSLDQGLQFLIQYYNGEERAKGNILERFSAQQFPDLHSELNLSSLELGDSALYFCASSSSGTSGHNEQFFGPGTRLTVL.

V gene TRBV10-3 combines with J gene TRBJ2-1, with TRBD2 matching over 8 bases. V lost 8 bases and J lost 10; bases outside the gene matches: 19. CDR1 is ENHRY, CDR2 SYGVKD, per germline. The CDR3 runs 16 residues. The CDR3 DNA reads TGTGCCATCTCTGGGGTAGCGGGAATGGGTACGGGGGAGCAGTTCTTC. Translation gives CAISGVAGMGTGEQFF.

The chain employs TRBV6-6 and TRBJ1-1; D call uncertain. CDR3 length: 12 residues. The germline V gene has CDR1 MNHNY and CDR2 SVGAGI (reference sequence). V was shortened by 5 bases and J by 6 bases, with 10 bases between the two germline ends. The CDR3 reads CASSQFIAEAFF. The CDR3 coding sequence is TGTGCCAGCAGTCAGTTTATCGCTGAAGCTTTCTTT.

V usage is TRBV7-3 and J usage is TRBJ2-1; possible D gene TRBD1, 6 bases. Trimming shortened V by 2 bases and J by 11 bases, and 10 bases separated the two germline ends. CDR1 is SGHTA, CDR2 FQGTGA, per germline. CDR3 length: 12 residues. CDR3 sequence (DNA): TGTGCCAGCAGCTTATCAGGACAGCAGCAGTTCTTC. It codes for CASSLSGQQQFF.

The V and J genes are TRBV29-1 and TRBJ1-2; D might be TRBD1 (5 bases). The CDR3 sequence is 13 residues long. The germline V gene encodes CDR1 SQVTM and CDR2 ANQGSEA. Trimming pared 7 bases from V and 3 bases from J, leaving 15 bases between. The CDR3 DNA reads as TGCAGCGCCGAAGGGCAGGGCGACTATGGCTACACCTTC. This translates into CSAEGQGDYGYTF.

The sample holds one count of this clone. The V and J genes are TRBV2 and TRBJ2-7; 7 nucleotides match TRBD1. The CDR3 is 13 residues long. Germline loops: CDR1 SNHLY, CDR2 FYNNEI. The junction had 4 bases not matched to a gene; V was cut back by 8 bases and J by 0 bases. The CDR3 DNA is TGTGCCAGCCGACAGGGTTTCTCCTACGAGCAGTACTTC. It is translated as CASRQGFSYEQYF.

The genes are TRBV11-2 and TRBJ2-7, with a possible D match to TRBD1 (6 bases). Germline V CDR1 and CDR2: SGHAT, FQNNGV. V lost 6 bases and J 1 base, leaving 13 bases between the germline ends. This CDR3 is built from 14 residues. The CDR3 here is CASSRTGQSYEQYF. CDR3 coding DNA: TGTGCCAGCAGTCGAACAGGACAGTCCTACGAGCAGTACTTC.

The J gene is TRBJ1-2, the V gene TRBV28; D not certain. Trimming pared 6 bases from V and 8 bases from J, leaving 16 bases between. Germline-derived CDR1 and CDR2 are MDHEN and SYDVKM. This CDR3 contains 13 residues. The CDR3 DNA follows: TGTGCCAGCAGCCAACACCCGACGAAGGGCTACACCTTC. It is translated as CASSQHPTKGYTF.

This clone was recorded once. The chain joins TRBV27 to TRBJ2-2; perhaps TRBD2 as D (5 bases). CDR1 is MNHEY, CDR2 SMNVEV, per germline (reference sequence). The length of the CDR3 is 16 residues. Trimming removed 6 bases at V and 0 bases at J, with 14 bases between. The CDR3 sequence: CASRPLARTNTGELFF. CDR3 coding DNA: TGTGCCAGCAGACCCCTAGCAAGAACGAACACCGGGGAGCTGTTTTTT.

CDR3 DNA: TGTGCCAGCAGTGAAGCGGGGCCTAATGAGCAGTTCTTC. Protein product: CASSEAGPNEQFF. The rearrangement joins TRBV6-1 to TRBJ2-1, with TRBD1 as a possible D gene (5 bases). This CDR3 has 13 residues. The V end was cut by 0 bases, the J end by 7 bases, with 7 bases between. The germline V gene encodes CDR1 MNHNS and CDR2 SASEGT.

This clone was recorded only once. This sequence joins TRBV18 and TRBJ1-1; 7 positions match TRBD1. CDR1 KGHSH and CDR2 LQKENI come from the germline V gene. The length of the CDR3 is 17 residues. The junction had 12 bases not matched to a gene; V was cut back by 4 bases and J by 1 base. CDR3 bases: TGTGCCAGCTCACTAACTTGGCCCGGGACAGAGAACACTGAAGCTTTCTTT. Translation: CASSLTWPGTENTEAFF.

This clone has only one observation. The chain is built from TRBV28 and TRBJ1-1; D is unclear. Trimming cost V 6 bases and J 9 bases, with 14 bases left between them. The CDR3 is 12 amino acids. The germline CDR1 and CDR2 sequences are MDHEN and SYDVKM. This chain's CDR3 is CASRSQPTKAFF. For the CDR3, the DNA is TGTGCCAGCAGGTCACAGCCAACCAAAGCTTTCTTT.

As concerns this clone: Other DNA sequences within the sample encode an identical CDR3. J is TRBJ1-3 and V is TRBV7-9; D gene unclear. Germline CDR1 and CDR2: SEHNR and FQNEAQ (reference sequence). The germline V and J ends were trimmed by 0 bases and 3 bases, with 3 bases remaining between them. The CDR3 covers 13 residues. The CDR3, as DNA: TGTGCCAGCAGCTTAGCTAGTGGAAACACCATATATTTT. It yields the protein CASSLASGNTIYF.

The chain employs TRBV29-1 and TRBJ2-1, with 12 bases fitting TRBD2. The CDR3 extends over 17 amino acids. With 6 bases clipped from V and 0 bases from J, the junction kept 9 bases outside the gene matches. In germline, CDR1 is SQVTM, CDR2 ANQGSEA. The CDR3 sequence: CSVRTGLAGYSYNEQFF. DNA of the CDR3: TGCAGCGTACGAACAGGACTAGCGGGATACTCCTACAATGAGCAGTTCTTC.

The chain combines TRBV7-2 with TRBJ1-1; 7 bases are shared with TRBD1. The CDR3 runs to 15 residues. V lost 5 bases, J lost 2 bases, and 8 bases stayed unmatched. From germline, CDR1 is SGHTA and CDR2 FQGNSA. The CDR3 region has the DNA TGTGCCAGCAGCCCCCTGGGACAGCCTAACACTGAAGCTTTCTTT. It specifies CASSPLGQPNTEAFF. Filled out from reference TRBV7-2 and TRBJ1-1, the complete variable domain reads GAGVSQSPSNKVTEKGKDVELRCDPISGHTALYWYRQSLGQGLEFLIYFQGNSAPDKSGLPSDRFSAERTGGSVSTLTIQRTQQEDSAVYLCASSPLGQPNTEAFFGQGTRLTVV.

The chain is built from TRBV29-1 and TRBJ1-2, with D uncertain. CDR1 and CDR2 from the germline V gene are SQVTM and ANQGSEA. CDR3 length: 13 amino acids. V was cut by 4 bases and J by 4 bases, with 13 bases left in between. CDR3 in DNA: TGCAGCGTTGGGGCAGGTTGGACCTATGGCTACACCTTC. Its translation: CSVGAGWTYGYTF.

This clone was observed a single time. The genes are TRBV19 and TRBJ2-1; the match to TRBD2 covers 8 bases. The CDR3 length is 16 residues. CDR1 is LNHDA, CDR2 SQIVND, per germline (reference sequence). V was pared by 3 bases and J by 12 bases, with 16 bases of the junction left unmatched. The CDR3 protein is CASSMDRLAGEGGQFF. CDR3 DNA sequence: TGTGCCAGTAGTATGGATCGGCTAGCGGGCGAGGGGGGGCAGTTCTTC.

In its sample, this clone was seen a few times. This chain joins TRBV5-1 and TRBJ1-3; the match to TRBD1 covers 7 bases. CDR1 SGHRS and CDR2 YFSETQ come from the germline V gene. J lost 3 bases, V lost 4 bases, and 4 bases had no gene match. This CDR3 is 14 amino acids long. The CDR3 sequence: CASSPTGVGNTIYF. The CDR3 coding sequence is TGCGCCAGCAGCCCTACAGGGGTTGGAAACACCATATATTTT.

The chain links TRBV11-3 to TRBJ2-2, with TRBD2 matching over 9 bases. Germline V gives CDR1 SGHNT, CDR2 YENEEA. Germline trimming cut 1 base from V and 6 bases from J; bases unmatched to any gene: 6. This CDR3 is built from 16 residues. CDR3 bases: TGTGCCAGCAGCTTAGTAGCGGGAGTCCTACCCGGGGAGCTGTTTTTT. It specifies CASSLVAGVLPGELFF.

The chain carries TRBV5-8 and TRBJ1-1; 9 positions match TRBD1. Germline CDR1 reads SGHTS; CDR2 reads YDEGEE. V was pared by 4 bases and J by 0 bases, with 4 bases of the junction left unmatched. The CDR3 sequence is 15 residues long. This chain's CDR3 is CASSPTGGLNTEAFF. The CDR3 nucleotides are TGTGCCAGCAGCCCGACAGGGGGACTGAACACTGAAGCTTTCTTT.

This clone was counted once. The V gene is TRBV5-8, the J gene TRBJ1-2, with a weak D call TRBD1 (5 bases). The V end lost 1 base, the J end lost 5 bases, and 9 bases lay between the germline ends. Germline assignment: CDR1 SGHTS and CDR2 YDEGEE. This CDR3 region has 13 residues. CDR3 bases: TGTGCCAGCAGCTTGAGCGGGGGTTATGGCTACACCTTC. Its translation: CASSLSGGYGYTF.

V and J are TRBV4-1 and TRBJ2-7, with D perhaps TRBD2 (6 bases). The V and J ends lost 3 bases and 5 bases respectively, with 17 bases between them. Germline loops: CDR1 MGHRA, CDR2 YSYEKL. The CDR3 spans 15 residues. This CDR3 is CASSQSGLPSNEQYF. CDR3 nucleotides: TGCGCCAGCAGCCAGTCGGGACTTCCAAGCAACGAGCAGTACTTC.

The gene calls are TRBV9 and TRBJ1-1; 7 bases fit TRBD1. The CDR3 spans 16 residues. Germline values: CDR1 SGDLS, CDR2 YYNGEE. Trimming removed 2 bases from V and 0 bases from J; junction bases left unmatched: 7. CDR3 coding DNA: TGTGCCAGCAGCGTGACAGGGAGCCCCTTGAACACTGAAGCTTTCTTT. The encoded protein is CASSVTGSPLNTEAFF. The variable domain in full, with the rest retrieved from reference TRBV9 and TRBJ1-1, is DSGVTQTPKHLITATGQRVTLRCSPRSGDLSVYWYQQSLDQGLQFLIQYYNGEERAKGNILERFSAQQFPDLHSELNLSSLELGDSALYFCASSVTGSPLNTEAFFGQGTRLTVV.

Points on this clone: Other DNA sequences in the same sample also yield this CDR3. The rearrangement joins TRBV9 to TRBJ2-5; D is uncertain. Trimming cost V 0 bases and J 0 bases, with 3 bases left between them. Per germline, CDR1 SGDLS and CDR2 YYNGEE. The CDR3 is made up of 13 amino acids. CDR3 DNA sequence: TGTGCCAGCAGCGTAGGCTACCAAGAGACCCAGTACTTC. Protein: CASSVGYQETQYF.